This T cell receptor beta chain was sequenced for a study of early T cells in non-severe SARS-CoV-2 infection. TCRdb independently ran MiXCR on the 5' RACE reads; one entry per CDR3 protein. The table includes roughly 56,000 distinct CDR3 sequences, more than 9.5% detected once. This CDR3 comprises 13 residues. V lost 6 bases and J lost 3; bases outside the gene matches: 4. CDR1 and CDR2 (germline): SQVTM, ANQGSEA. The clonotype comes from an adult who was a healthcare worker with PCR-confirmed SARS-CoV-2 infection or an uninfected control (not recorded which). Sequencing used whole blood. The chain has TRBV29-1 and TRBJ1-2, with 10 bases matching TRBD1. The CDR3 DNA reads as TGCAGCGTCGGGGACAGGGGCTACTATGGCTACACCTTC. Translating gives CSVGDRGYYGYTF.